This TCR beta chain was documented in a study of vaccination and CD4 T cells after COVID-19. Across the whole study: Six males and four females, two Hispanic, made up the convalescents.

V lost 2 bases to trimming and J lost 3 bases; unmatched junction nucleotides: 4. This CDR3 is 15 amino acids long. Germline V CDR1 and CDR2: MNHNS, SASEGT. Oncomine TCR Beta short-read sequencing was applied to DNA from cultured CD4+ T cells. TCRdb re-derived calls from the PCR reads in MiXCR, one entry per CDR3 protein. The sample consists of about 17,000 distinct CDR3 sequences, around 50% of them appearing once. This clonotype appeared a few times. Its antigen is still unknown. Study outcomes and limitations: The study found that a median 86.3% of reactive clones in convalescent patients appeared only post-vaccination.

As for time point: late sampling 161 to 241 days after vaccination in a few convalescent patients. The treatment was: roughly 10-day PBMC culture with coronavirus spike peptide pools or control peptides (ViraFEST assay). After expanding antigen-specific T cells with peptide pools, ViraFEST sequenced their TCRs. This clonotype originated in a human donor who had recovered from COVID-19. The rearrangement uses TRBV6-1 and TRBJ1-5; 7 bases line up with TRBD1. The material was CD4+ T cells from blood, cultured in vitro, obtained about 7 months after SARS-CoV-2 vaccination. This CDR3 is CASSERGLLNQPQHF. The CDR3 coding sequence is TGTGCCAGCAGTGAAAGGGGGCTCCTCAATCAGCCCCAGCATTTT.